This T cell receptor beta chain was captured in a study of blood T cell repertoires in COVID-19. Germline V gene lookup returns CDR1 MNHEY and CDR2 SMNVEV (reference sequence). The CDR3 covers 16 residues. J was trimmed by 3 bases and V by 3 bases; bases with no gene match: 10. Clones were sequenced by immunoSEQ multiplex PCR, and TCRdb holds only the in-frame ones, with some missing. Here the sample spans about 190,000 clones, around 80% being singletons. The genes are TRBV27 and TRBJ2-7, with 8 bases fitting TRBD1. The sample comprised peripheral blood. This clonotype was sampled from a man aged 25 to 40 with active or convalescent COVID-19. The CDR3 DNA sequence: TGTGCCAGCAGTTTGAGCCCCGGGACAGGAAGCTACGAGCAGTACTTC. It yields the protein CASSLSPGTGSYEQYF.